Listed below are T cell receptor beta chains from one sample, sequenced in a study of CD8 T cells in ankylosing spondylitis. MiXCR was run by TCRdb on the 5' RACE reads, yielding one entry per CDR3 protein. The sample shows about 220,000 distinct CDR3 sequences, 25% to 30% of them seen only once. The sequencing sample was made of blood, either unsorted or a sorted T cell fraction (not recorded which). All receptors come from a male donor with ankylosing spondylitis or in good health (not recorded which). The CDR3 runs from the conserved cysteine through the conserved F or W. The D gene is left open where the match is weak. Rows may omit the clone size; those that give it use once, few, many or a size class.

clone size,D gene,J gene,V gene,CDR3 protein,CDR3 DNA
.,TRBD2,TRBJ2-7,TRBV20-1,CCARRTSGGPIHEQYF,TGCTGTGCTAGGCGGACTAGCGGGGGACCAATCCACGAGCAGTACTTC
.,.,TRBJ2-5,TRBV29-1,CSVAGEVGETQYF,TGCAGCGTTGCAGGGGAGGTCGGGGAGACCCAGTACTTC
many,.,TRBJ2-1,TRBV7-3,CASSLGLAASYNEQFF,TGTGCCAGCAGCTTAGGGCTAGCCGCCTCTTACAATGAGCAGTTCTTC
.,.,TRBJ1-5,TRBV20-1,CSAQRGDQPQHF,TGCAGTGCCCAAAGGGGGGATCAGCCCCAGCATTTT
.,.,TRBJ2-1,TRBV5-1,CASSLASAASSYNEQFF,TGCGCCAGCAGCTTGGCCTCGGCGGCTAGCTCCTACAATGAGCAGTTCTTC
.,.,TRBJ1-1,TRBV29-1,CSALDRVMNTEAFF,TGCAGCGCATTGGACAGAGTCATGAACACTGAAGCTTTCTTT
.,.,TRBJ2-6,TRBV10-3,CATRAFGSGANVLTF,TGTGCCACCCGGGCCTTCGGATCTGGGGCCAACGTCCTGACTTTC
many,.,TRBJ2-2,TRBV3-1,CASSDRANTGELFF,TGTGCCAGCAGCGATAGGGCCAACACCGGGGAGCTGTTTTTT
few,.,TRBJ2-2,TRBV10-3,CAISEFDRGDGELFF,TGTGCCATCAGTGAGTTTGACCGGGGCGACGGGGAGCTGTTTTTT
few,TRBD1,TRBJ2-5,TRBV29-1,CSPPLRGLQETQYF,TGCAGCCCACCGCTGAGGGGGCTGCAAGAGACCCAGTACTTC
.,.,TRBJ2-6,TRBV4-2,CASSQDPVRSSGANVLTF,TGTGCCAGCAGCCAAGATCCAGTCAGGAGCTCTGGGGCCAACGTCCTGACTTTC
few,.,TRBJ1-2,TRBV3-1,CASSQGQTYNYGYTF,TGTGCCAGCAGCCAGGGGCAGACTTATAACTATGGCTACACCTTC
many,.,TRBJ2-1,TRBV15,CATSPSNGQNEQFF,TGTGCCACCAGCCCATCGAATGGGCAGAATGAGCAGTTCTTC
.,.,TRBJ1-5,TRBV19,CASSMVGFQPQHF,TGTGCCAGTAGTATGGTAGGGTTTCAGCCCCAGCATTTT
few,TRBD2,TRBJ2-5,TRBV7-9,CASSIRLAGVETQYF,TGTGCCAGCAGCATCAGACTAGCGGGTGTAGAGACCCAGTACTTC
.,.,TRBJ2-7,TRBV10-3,CAASGATYEQYF,TGTGCCGCCTCTGGGGCCACCTACGAGCAGTACTTC
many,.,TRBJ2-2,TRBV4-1,CASSQEWGGELFF,TGCGCCAGCAGCCAAGAATGGGGCGGGGAGCTGTTTTTT
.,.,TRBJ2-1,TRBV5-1,CATAPQGRHNEQFF,TGCGCCACCGCACCTCAGGGTCGGCACAATGAGCAGTTCTTC
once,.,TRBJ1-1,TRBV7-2,CSSSLKAGGTEAFF,TGTTCCAGCAGCTTAAAGGCCGGGGGCACTGAAGCTTTCTTT
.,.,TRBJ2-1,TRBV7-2,CASSSRQAHNEQFF,TGTGCCAGCAGCTCCCGACAGGCGCACAATGAGCAGTTCTTC
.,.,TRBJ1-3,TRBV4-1,CASSKEEPRQRVSGNTIYF,TGCGCCAGCAGCAAAGAAGAGCCCCGACAGCGAGTCTCTGGAAACACCATATATTTT
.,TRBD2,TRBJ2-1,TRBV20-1,CSATSGNSEQFF,TGCAGTGCTACTAGCGGGAATTCTGAGCAGTTCTTC
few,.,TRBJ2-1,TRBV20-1,CSARDLKGLPNEQFF,TGCAGTGCTAGAGATTTGAAGGGCCTTCCCAATGAGCAGTTCTTC
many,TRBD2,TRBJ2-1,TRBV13,CASSRGSWNEQFF,TGTGCCAGCAGCCGCGGGAGTTGGAATGAGCAGTTCTTC
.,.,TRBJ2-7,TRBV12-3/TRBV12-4,CASSSGLHSYEQYF,TGTGCCAGCAGTTCGGGACTCCACTCCTACGAGCAGTACTTC
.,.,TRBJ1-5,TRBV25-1,CASSHLGGVDQPQHF,TGTGCCAGCAGCCACCTGGGAGGGGTAGATCAGCCCCAGCATTTT
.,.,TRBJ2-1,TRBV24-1,CATSTYNEQFF,TGTGCCACCAGTACGTACAATGAGCAGTTCTTC
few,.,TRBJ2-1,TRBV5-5,CASSILRTRYNEQFF,TGTGCCAGCAGCATACTCAGGACGAGGTACAATGAGCAGTTCTTC
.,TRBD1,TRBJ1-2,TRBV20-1,CSARGTGANYGYTF,TGCAGTGCGCGCGGGACAGGGGCGAACTATGGCTACACCTTC
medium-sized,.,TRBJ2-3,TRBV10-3,CAIGSRRPDTQYF,TGTGCCATAGGTAGCCGGAGGCCAGATACGCAGTATTTT
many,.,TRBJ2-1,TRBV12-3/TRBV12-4,CASSPDGLSYNEQFF,TGTGCCAGCAGTCCGGACGGCCTCTCCTACAATGAGCAGTTCTTC
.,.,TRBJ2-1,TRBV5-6,CASSGIVGGEQFF,TGTGCCAGCAGCGGGATCGTGGGCGGTGAGCAGTTCTTC
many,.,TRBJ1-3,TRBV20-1,CSARDLHSGNTIYF,TGCAGTGCTAGAGATCTTCACTCTGGAAACACCATATATTTT
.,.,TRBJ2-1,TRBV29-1,CSAAFRNEQFF,TGCAGCGCCGCCTTCAGGAATGAGCAGTTCTTC
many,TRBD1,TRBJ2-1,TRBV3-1,CASSRGQGVEEQFF,TGTGCCAGCAGCCGCGGACAGGGGGTGGAAGAGCAGTTCTTC
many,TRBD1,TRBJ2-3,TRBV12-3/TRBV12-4,CASSEGQGTDTQYF,TGTGCCAGCAGTGAGGGACAGGGCACAGATACGCAGTATTTT
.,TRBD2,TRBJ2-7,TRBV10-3,CAISLRLAGVPTEADEQYF,TGTGCCATCAGTCTTAGACTAGCGGGAGTCCCCACAGAGGCGGACGAGCAGTACTTC
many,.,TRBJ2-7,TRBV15,CATSRDYRYEQYF,TGTGCCACCAGCAGAGATTACCGGTACGAGCAGTACTTC
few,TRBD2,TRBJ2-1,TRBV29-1,CSVGGVAGGNEQFF,TGCAGCGTTGGCGGCGTAGCGGGAGGCAATGAGCAGTTCTTC
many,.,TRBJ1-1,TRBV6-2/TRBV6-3,CASSPDTRVTEAFF,TGTGCCAGCAGCCCGGACACCAGGGTCACTGAAGCTTTCTTT
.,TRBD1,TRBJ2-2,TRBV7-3,CASSRQGSNTGELFF,TGTGCCAGCAGCCGACAGGGTTCGAACACCGGGGAGCTGTTTTTT
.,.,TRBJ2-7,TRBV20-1,CSAPSDWNPYEQYF,TGCAGTGCTCCCTCAGACTGGAACCCCTACGAGCAGTACTTC
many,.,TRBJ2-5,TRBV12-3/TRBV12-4,CATLDHNKYQETQYF,TGTGCCACCCTCGACCACAACAAGTACCAAGAGACCCAGTACTTC
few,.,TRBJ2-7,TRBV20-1,CSARDTQGGLYEQYF,TGCAGTGCTAGAGATACCCAGGGAGGTCTGTACGAGCAGTACTTC
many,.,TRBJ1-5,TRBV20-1,CSARDGAGNQPQHF,TGCAGTGCTAGAGATGGGGCAGGGAATCAGCCCCAGCATTTT
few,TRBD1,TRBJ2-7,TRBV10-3,CAISVGQGVYEQYF,TGTGCCATCAGTGTTGGACAGGGGGTTTACGAGCAGTACTTC
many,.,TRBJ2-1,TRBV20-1,CSARDGANSYNEQFF,TGCAGTGCTAGAGATGGCGCCAACTCCTACAATGAGCAGTTCTTC
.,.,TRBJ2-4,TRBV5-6,CASSFYRLDIQYF,TGTGCCAGCAGCTTTTACAGGCTTGACATTCAGTACTTC
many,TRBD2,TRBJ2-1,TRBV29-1,CSAGLAGGEQFF,TGCAGCGCGGGACTAGCCGGAGGTGAGCAGTTCTTC
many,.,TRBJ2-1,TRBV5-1,CASSLTGLATEQFF,TGCGCCAGCAGCTTGACGGGTCTAGCGACTGAGCAGTTCTTC
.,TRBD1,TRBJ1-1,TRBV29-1,CSGRQGNTAAFF,TGCAGCGGGAGACAGGGAAACACTGCAGCTTTCTTT
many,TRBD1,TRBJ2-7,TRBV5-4,CASSFNRGYYEQYF,TGTGCCAGCAGCTTCAACAGGGGTTACTACGAGCAGTACTTC
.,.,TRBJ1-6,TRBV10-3,CAISESTPGPGDSPLHF,TGTGCCATCAGTGAGTCGACCCCCGGACCGGGTGATTCACCCCTCCACTTT
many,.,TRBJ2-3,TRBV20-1,CSSPLGSNTQYF,TGCAGTAGCCCGTTAGGATCAAATACGCAGTATTTT